This record looks at one TCR beta chain sequence and its context. Its specificity is unknown. This sample was included in a study of shared clonotypes between healthy human individuals. Overall study: With ages of 18 to 49, the donors were a couple of women and a few men. CD4 naive and CD4 memory each took three plates per donor, while CD8 naive took two and CD8 memory one. Findings and limits, study-wide: With few donors, the genetic and exposure-history diversity represented was limited. Although depth was large, rarefaction showed that sequencing of the sorted subsets was incomplete.

The table came from immunoSEQ multiplex PCR; TCRdb's copy has only in-frame clones and leaves some out. This table holds 300,000 to 400,000 clones, 73% found once. The source of this sequence is a man aged 30 to 39 in good health. The sample consisted of memory CD4+ T cells sorted from blood. Specified subset: CD45RA-negative fraction.

CDR3 sequence (DNA): TGCGCCAGCAGTGAGTTTAGGACAGCAGATACGCAGTATTTT. This encodes CASSEFRTADTQYF. The chain uses TRBV10-1 and TRBJ2-3, with D possibly TRBD1 on 6 matching bases. Germline CDR1 WNHNN, CDR2 SYGVQD (reference sequence). V lost 1 base, J lost 4 bases, and 9 bases lay in between. CDR3 length: 14 amino acids.